This TCR beta chain was identified in a study of beta chain features in type 1 diabetes. General study points: Still unanswered here is whether HLA type influences TCRB rearrangement. PCR might pick shorter templates more often, in the same way for patients and controls. Patients with type 1 diabetes showed fewer VDJ junction insertions and more deletions. Across all four CD4+ subsets, people with type 1 diabetes showed modestly shorter TCRB CDR3s.

All of the isolated RNA was reverse transcribed, so expressed TCRB transcripts were sequenced. Sequencing used immunoSEQ multiplex PCR; TCRdb keeps in-frame clones, though not all of them. The sample contains a few hundred thousand clones, around 24% of which appear only once. Turning to this clone: Its antigen is still unknown.

V lost 4 bases to trimming and J lost 5 bases, with 15 bases between them. The CDR3 contains 15 residues. CDR1 and CDR2 from the germline V gene are SNHLY and FYNNEI. Sequencing input: naive CD4+ T cells from blood. This TCR was recovered from a woman in her thirties with type 1 diabetes. The V and J genes are TRBV2 and TRBJ2-1, with a weak D call TRBD1 (6 bases). Here the CDR3 DNA reads TGTGCCAGCAGTGTAGGCCGGGACACCCACAATGAGCAGTTCTTC. Its translation is CASSVGRDTHNEQFF.